Listed below are T cell receptor beta chains from one sample, sequenced in a study of cytomegalovirus exposure and HLA in healthy donors. Here immunoSEQ multiplex PCR was the method, and the copy in TCRdb shows in-frame clones only, minus some. Of some 110,000 clones in the sample, about three quarters were seen once. The sequencing input was PBMCs. The source is a woman younger than 35 in good health and CMV-seropositive. Each CDR3 is given with its conserved first and last residue. Each record gives: V gene, clone size, D gene, J gene, CDR3 protein, CDR3 DNA. The D gene is left open where the match is weak. Part of the rows lack a size; the others show once, few, many or a class for expanded clones.

V: TRBV28; size: NA; D: TRBD1; J: TRBJ1-1; CDR3: CASSHPGQGFPEAFF; DNA: TGTGCCAGCAGTCACCCGGGACAGGGATTCCCTGAAGCTTTCTTT
V: TRBV21-1; size: NA; D: NA; J: TRBJ1-1; CDR3: CASLKGPGQCLNTEAFF; DNA: TGTGCCAGCCTTAAAGGTCCGGGACAATGTCTGAACACTGAAGCTTTCTTT
V: TRBV2; size: NA; D: NA; J: TRBJ1-1; CDR3: CASSRGVNTEAFF; DNA: TGTGCCAGTAGCAGGGGCGTGAACACTGAAGCTTTCTTT
V: TRBV6-1; size: few; D: NA; J: TRBJ1-4; CDR3: CASSEWQTNEKLFF; DNA: TGTGCCAGCAGTGAATGGCAAACTAATGAAAAACTGTTTTTT
V: TRBV29-1; size: NA; D: TRBD1; J: TRBJ2-1; CDR3: CSVRVGGIHEQFF; DNA: TGCAGCGTTCGTGTAGGGGGCATCCATGAGCAGTTCTTC
V: TRBV6-5; size: NA; D: NA; J: TRBJ2-1; CDR3: CASSRGGNEQFF; DNA: TGTGCCAGCAGCCGAGGGGGTAATGAGCAGTTCTTC
V: TRBV6-1; size: NA; D: NA; J: TRBJ1-5; CDR3: CASSVYLSNQPQHF; DNA: TGTGCCAGCAGTGTGTATCTTAGCAATCAGCCCCAGCATTTT
V: TRBV25-1; size: once; D: NA; J: TRBJ1-2; CDR3: CASSVREGYGYTF; DNA: TGTGCCAGCAGTGTCAGGGAGGGATATGGCTACACCTTC
V: TRBV27; size: once; D: NA; J: TRBJ2-7; CDR3: CASSFPGGVEQYF; DNA: TGTGCCAGCAGTTTCCCGGGCGGGGTCGAGCAGTACTTC
V: TRBV9; size: NA; D: NA; J: TRBJ1-5; CDR3: CASGGGYNQPQHF; DNA: TGTGCCAGTGGGGGGGGATACAATCAGCCCCAGCATTTT
V: TRBV13; size: NA; D: NA; J: TRBJ2-1; CDR3: CASSFEAYNEQFF; DNA: TGTGCCAGCAGCTTCGAGGCCTACAATGAGCAGTTCTTC
V: TRBV20-1; size: NA; D: NA; J: TRBJ2-1; CDR3: CSAYRNEQFF; DNA: TGCAGTGCTTACAGAAATGAGCAGTTCTTC
V: TRBV6-5; size: NA; D: NA; J: TRBJ2-1; CDR3: CASSYADRRNEQFF; DNA: TGTGCCAGCAGTTACGCTGACAGGCGCAATGAGCAGTTCTTC
V: TRBV6-1; size: once; D: NA; J: TRBJ2-7; CDR3: CAILGPKSEQYF; DNA: TGTGCCATATTGGGGCCGAAGAGCGAGCAGTACTTC
V: TRBV10-2; size: NA; D: NA; J: TRBJ1-5; CDR3: CACSESQGPQHF; DNA: TGCGCCTGCAGCGAGTCGCAGGGGCCCCAGCATTTT
V: TRBV10-1; size: NA; D: NA; J: TRBJ2-1; CDR3: CASSKSYNEQFF; DNA: TGCGCCAGCAGCAAATCCTACAATGAGCAGTTCTTC
V: TRBV28; size: NA; D: NA; J: TRBJ2-2; CDR3: CASSLRLTNTGELFF; DNA: TGTGCCAGCAGTTTGAGGTTAACGAACACCGGGGAGCTGTTTTTT
V: TRBV11-2; size: NA; D: NA; J: TRBJ2-1; CDR3: CASSLGVGSPSSYNEQFF; DNA: TGTGCCAGCAGCTTAGGTGTTGGGTCCCCTAGCTCCTACAATGAGCAGTTCTTC
V: TRBV11-3; size: NA; D: NA; J: TRBJ2-2; CDR3: CASSPDRTTNTGELFF; DNA: TGTGCCAGCAGCCCAGACAGGACAACGAACACCGGGGAGCTGTTTTTT
V: TRBV13; size: NA; D: NA; J: TRBJ2-2; CDR3: CASSLWKWEPPDTGELFF; DNA: TGTGCCAGCAGCTTATGGAAGTGGGAGCCCCCGGACACCGGGGAGCTGTTTTTT
V: TRBV19; size: NA; D: TRBD1; J: TRBJ1-5; CDR3: CASSITGVAEPQHF; DNA: TGTGCCAGTAGTATAACAGGGGTAGCTGAACCCCAGCATTTT
V: TRBV28; size: NA; D: TRBD2; J: TRBJ2-7; CDR3: CASSVASGRSGEQYF; DNA: TGTGCCAGCAGTGTAGCTAGCGGGAGATCCGGGGAGCAGTACTTC
V: TRBV7-8; size: few; D: NA; J: TRBJ1-1; CDR3: CASRPGGSGEAFF; DNA: TGTGCCAGCAGGCCGGGGGGGAGCGGTGAAGCTTTCTTT
V: TRBV10-3; size: few; D: NA; J: TRBJ2-2; CDR3: CAIRTENTGELFF; DNA: TGTGCCATCAGGACAGAGAACACCGGGGAGCTGTTTTTT
V: TRBV30; size: few; D: TRBD2; J: TRBJ2-3; CDR3: CALIAGGHRAQYF; DNA: TGTGCACTGATAGCGGGAGGACATCGTGCGCAGTATTTT
V: TRBV13; size: NA; D: TRBD2; J: TRBJ2-3; CDR3: CASSLGSGYTDTQYF; DNA: TGTGCCAGCAGCTTAGGTAGCGGGTACACAGATACGCAGTATTTT
V: TRBV19; size: NA; D: NA; J: TRBJ1-5; CDR3: CASSWSGSGDQPQHF; DNA: TGTGCCAGTAGTTGGTCAGGGTCCGGCGATCAGCCCCAGCATTTT
V: TRBV9; size: NA; D: TRBD2; J: TRBJ2-5; CDR3: CASSVSSSGRIETQYF; DNA: TGTGCCAGCAGCGTATCGTCTAGCGGGAGGATAGAGACCCAGTACTTC
V: TRBV6-5; size: NA; D: NA; J: TRBJ2-5; CDR3: CASSRLSGGETQYF; DNA: TGTGCCAGCAGTCGGCTTTCCGGAGGGGAGACCCAGTACTTC
V: TRBV5-1; size: once; D: TRBD1; J: TRBJ1-6; CDR3: CASSAGTDGSPLHF; DNA: TGCGCCAGCAGCGCCGGGACAGACGGGTCACCCCTCCACTTT
V: TRBV7-9; size: NA; D: NA; J: TRBJ2-5; CDR3: CASTREETQYF; DNA: TGTGCCAGTACTAGAGAAGAGACCCAGTACTTC
V: TRBV2; size: NA; D: NA; J: TRBJ1-5; CDR3: CASRDNGRNQPQHF; DNA: TGTGCCAGCCGGGACAACGGGCGTAATCAGCCCCAGCATTTT
V: TRBV28; size: NA; D: NA; J: TRBJ1-4; CDR3: CASRGGAAGEGLFF; DNA: TGTGCCAGCAGGGGGGGGGCCGCGGGAGAAGGACTGTTTTTT
V: TRBV5-1; size: NA; D: NA; J: TRBJ2-1; CDR3: CASSLAGAGHNEQFF; DNA: TGCGCCAGCAGCTTGGCCGGCGCAGGGCACAATGAGCAGTTCTTC
V: TRBV19; size: NA; D: TRBD2; J: TRBJ2-7; CDR3: CASSKILAGFYEQYF; DNA: TGTGCCAGTAGTAAAATACTAGCGGGATTCTACGAGCAGTACTTC
V: TRBV6-5; size: NA; D: NA; J: TRBJ1-1; CDR3: CASSPQGVTEAFF; DNA: TGTGCCAGCAGTCCTCAGGGTGTCACTGAAGCTTTCTTT
V: TRBV7-9; size: once; D: TRBD2; J: TRBJ2-7; CDR3: CASSPLPGTSGIKQYF; DNA: TGTGCCAGCAGCCCTCTACCCGGGACTAGCGGGATTAAGCAGTACTTC
V: TRBV9; size: few; D: NA; J: TRBJ1-1; CDR3: CASSVGALATEAFF; DNA: TGTGCCAGCAGCGTAGGGGCCCTCGCCACTGAAGCTTTCTTT
V: TRBV5-4; size: once; D: TRBD1; J: TRBJ1-3; CDR3: CASSPGDRVSGNTIYF; DNA: TGTGCCAGCAGCCCTGGGGACAGGGTGTCCGGAAACACCATATATTTT
V: TRBV30; size: NA; D: NA; J: TRBJ1-5; CDR3: CAWGGGGQPQHF; DNA: TGTGCCTGGGGGGGCGGGGGTCAGCCCCAGCATTTT
V: TRBV6-1; size: NA; D: TRBD2; J: TRBJ2-1; CDR3: CASNTGTSGRAEQFF; DNA: TGTGCCAGCAACACAGGGACTAGCGGGAGGGCCGAGCAGTTCTTC
V: TRBV18; size: NA; D: NA; J: TRBJ1-6; CDR3: CASSPAGNSPLHF; DNA: TGTGCCAGCTCACCGGCGGGGAATTCACCCCTCCACTTT
V: TRBV30; size: NA; D: NA; J: TRBJ2-1; CDR3: CAWSVLAVSYNEQFF; DNA: TGTGCCTGGAGTGTTCTGGCGGTCTCCTACAATGAGCAGTTCTTC
V: TRBV13; size: NA; D: TRBD2; J: TRBJ2-7; CDR3: CASNGGDSGLAGGYEQYF; DNA: TGTGCCAGCAATGGCGGAGATTCGGGACTAGCGGGGGGCTACGAGCAGTACTTC
V: TRBV6-6; size: few; D: NA; J: TRBJ2-5; CDR3: CASSSRERVETQYF; DNA: TGTGCCAGCAGTTCTCGGGAGAGGGTAGAGACCCAGTACTTC
V: TRBV6-6; size: NA; D: NA; J: TRBJ1-6; CDR3: CASSPDRGFGSPLHF; DNA: TGTGCCAGCAGCCCGGATAGGGGATTTGGTTCACCCCTCCACTTT
V: TRBV5-1; size: few; D: TRBD2; J: TRBJ2-1; CDR3: CASSLAGTSGYNEQFF; DNA: TGCGCCAGCAGCTTGGCCGGGACTAGCGGATACAATGAGCAGTTCTTC
V: TRBV7-9; size: NA; D: TRBD1; J: TRBJ1-2; CDR3: CASSVYRGRKDYTF; DNA: TGTGCCAGCAGCGTATACAGGGGGCGCAAAGACTACACCTTC